This TCR beta chain is from a study of post-analysis software for immune sequencing data (dated by TCRdb to between 2015 and 2017). The study in broad terms: Recorded disease courses included relapsing-remitting, secondary progressive and progressive-relapsing multiple sclerosis, with some patients lacking subtype annotation. The patient repertoires were compared against roughly 12 previously published healthy control repertoires obtained from donors aged about 6 to 26 years. A subset of samples was prepared in parallel using single-end sample barcoding, then pooled and co-amplified after Illumina adapter ligation.

Including the terminal cysteine and phenylalanine, the CDR3 comprises 16 residues. Of the read, only the CDR3 DNA is kept; its 48 bases are in frame from base 1. The trim is 5 bases for V and 0 bases for J, with a gap of 13 bases between the germline ends. For CDR1 and CDR2, the germline V gene (reference sequence) lists LNHNV and YYDKDF. Library generation was performed with PCR. Reads for this sample came from an Illumina HiSeq 2500. Unique molecular identifiers were incorporated into TCR beta cDNA libraries to reduce PCR and sequencing biases. Approximately 500,000 cDNA molecules were obtained per 1 to 10 million input T cells, so each molecule approximated one T cell. The patient libraries were prepared and sequenced using the same protocol as the earlier healthy control dataset. Samples belonging to the same batch were prepared together, multiplexed and sequenced on a shared HiSeq lane. From the authors' description of their analysis: Raw barcoded reads were processed with MIGEC, and single-read molecular identifier groups were discarded before consensus assembly and CDR3 extraction. VDJtools was used for post-analysis of the clonotype tables, and diversity was normalized by down-sampling every dataset to the size of the smallest sample. To correct batch-related cross-sample contamination, repertoire overlap clustering matched CDR3 amino acid sequences but not nucleotide sequences. TCRdb trimmed the raw reads at Q25, called clones with MiXCR and kept productive beta chains. Each entry is one CDR3 protein sequence, shown with its most common DNA and genes. It is TCRdb's table, rather than the study itself, that gives the V and J calls and clone size. The sample profile shows 380,000 or so distinct CDR3 sequences; roughly 35% of them were found once. The top ten constitute roughly 12% of the sample.

TCR beta repertoires were profiled from peripheral blood of 10 to 15 young patients with multiple sclerosis to demonstrate the VDJtools post-analysis software. The multiple sclerosis patients were children and adolescents between roughly 6 and 16 years of age. A remark on this clonotype: The antigen it recognizes is unknown. Base qualities are missing; no much larger clone stands one base away.

Beyond this particular receptor, the publication reports: Direct clustering with F measure revealed strong co-clustering of samples prepared in the same batch, which led to a batch-effect correction. Patients showed significantly higher frequencies than controls for roughly five TRBV segments, among them TRBV5-6, TRBV5-1 and TRBV20-1. The control group was slightly older than the multiple sclerosis patient group. Significantly lower normalized Chao1 diversity was found in multiple sclerosis patients than in controls, suggesting substantial peripheral T-cell clonal expansion.

Sequenced: blood. The chain is encoded by TRBV15 joined to TRBJ1-4; the D region possibly corresponds to TRBD1 (6 bases align). This receptor was identified in a girl between 5 and 17 years old with multiple sclerosis. The CDR3 is CATSLQAGATNEKLFF. The DNA sequence is given as TGTGCCACCAGCCTGCAAGCAGGGGCAACTAATGAAAAACTGTTTTTT. Reference TRBV15 and TRBJ1-4 proteins supply the regions before and after the CDR3; the full variable domain is: DAMVIQNPRYQVTQFGKPVTLSCSQTLNHNVMYWYQQKSSQAPKLLFHYYDKDFNNEADTPDNFQSRRPNTSFCFLDIRSPGLGDTAMYLCATSLQAGATNEKLFFGSGTQLSVL.